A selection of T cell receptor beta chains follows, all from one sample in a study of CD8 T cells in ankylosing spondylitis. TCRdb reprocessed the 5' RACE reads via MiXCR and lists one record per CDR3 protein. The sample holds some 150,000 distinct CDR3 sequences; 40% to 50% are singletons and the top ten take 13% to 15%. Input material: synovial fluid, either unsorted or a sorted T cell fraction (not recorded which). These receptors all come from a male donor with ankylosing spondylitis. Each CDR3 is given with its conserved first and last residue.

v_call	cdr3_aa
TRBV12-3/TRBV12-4	CASSPPLGRAWEETQYF
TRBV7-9	CASSIGDRTLYEQYF
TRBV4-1	CASSPPGDRGRSNDEQYF
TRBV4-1	CASSQEGSGEAHYEQYF
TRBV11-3	CASSLFVGVGANVLTF
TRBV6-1	CASKILAGGSETQYF
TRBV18	CASSPGAEEGNEQFF
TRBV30	CAWSPRDFDYNEQFF
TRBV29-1	CRASGTYNEQFF
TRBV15	CATSRILYYEQYF
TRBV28	CASSLGWDRVAEAFF
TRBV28	CASSFRAGVVNTQYF
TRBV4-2	CASSQDPKLAGGCEQYF
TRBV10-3	CAISEGGTGGGNQPQHF
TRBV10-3	CAISVRPGTASYEQYF
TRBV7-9	CASSLVLIETQYF
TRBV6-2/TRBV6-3	CASSYGLEMNEQFF
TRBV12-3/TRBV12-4	CASSLGWAQDTEAFF
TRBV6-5	CASSSGTSETDTQYF
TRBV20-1	CSARDLGGARYGNEQFF
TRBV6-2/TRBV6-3	CASSTYNEQFF
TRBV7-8	CASSYHSRGLADNEQFF
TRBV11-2	CASSPTPPGQETQYF
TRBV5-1	CASSLGTGDSVNSPLHF
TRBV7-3	CASSSTRQGHNTGELFF
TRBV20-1	CSARVGTGHTEAFF
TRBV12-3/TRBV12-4	CASSHPPATQYTDTQYF
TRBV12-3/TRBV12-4	CASSLRGALNGYTF
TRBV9	CASGFGEGPQHF
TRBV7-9	CASRTGFHEKLFF
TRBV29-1	CSVTRGREGGYTF
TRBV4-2	CASSQGLSSGNTIYF
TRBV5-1	CASSLVGRGLVYTF
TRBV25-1	CASRAETGEGYNSPLHF
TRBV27	CASSFPGLINEQFF
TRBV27	CASRLADTWVDTQYF
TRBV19	CASRVRPMNTEAFF
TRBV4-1	CASSPGEPYRVEDYEQYF